The following is a T cell receptor (beta chain) sequence with its context. The CDR3 contains 17 residues. V was trimmed by 0 bases and J by 0 bases, leaving 8 bases between them. Looked up from germline, CDR1 is KGHDR and CDR2 is SFDVKD. The data belong to a study of identical twins. Template switching, a step in the protocol, added a universal primer site, and cDNA carried unique molecular identifiers. TCRdb analysed the 5' RACE reads with MiXCR anew, one entry per CDR3 protein. In the table there are around 1.7 million distinct CDR3 sequences, more than 30% of which are singletons. The chain is built from TRBV24-1 and TRBJ2-6, with TRBD2 as a possible D gene (6 bases). The sample comprised cord blood. The sequence was collected from a newborn girl in good health. CDR3 DNA: TGTGCCACCAGTGATTTGGGGGGACTCTCTGGGGCCAACGTCCTGACTTTC. Its translation: CATSDLGGLSGANVLTF.